The 15 T cell receptor beta chains below come from one sample, sequenced in a study of spatial heterogeneity in lung cancer. A single record per CDR3 protein comes from TCRdb applying MiXCR to the 5' RACE reads. The table has roughly 7,300 distinct CDR3 sequences, roughly 21% seen once. Time point described: sample taken at primary tumor resection. Extraction of whole RNA from tumor, nontumor lung or frozen PBMC preceded unsorted sequencing. The sample in question was PBMCs, obtained at surgery. These receptor sequences come from a female donor with early-stage non-small cell lung cancer.

This clonotype counts as medium-sized. V usage is TRBV7-9 and J usage is TRBJ1-2; 9 nucleotides align to TRBD1. The CDR3 covers 16 residues. The junction had 8 bases not matched to a gene; V was cut back by 5 bases and J by 1 base. The germline V gene has CDR1 SEHNR and CDR2 FQNEAQ (reference sequence). The CDR3 DNA follows: TGTGCCAGCAGCGGCTGGACAGGGGAGAGTAACTATGGCTACACCTTC. Translation: CASSGWTGESNYGYTF.

This clonotype rates as medium-sized. The chain carries TRBV20-1 and TRBJ1-4; D might be TRBD1 (5 bases). The CDR3 length is 16 residues. V gave up 0 bases and J gave up 3 bases, with 14 bases separating them. The germline V gene encodes CDR1 DFQATT and CDR2 SNEGSKA (reference sequence). CDR3 sequence (DNA): TGCAGTGCTAGAGATGGGACTGCTAGGGCTAATGAAAAACTGTTTTTT. It specifies CSARDGTARANEKLFF.

This clonotype is medium-sized. The gene calls are TRBV7-9 and TRBJ2-5; D is undetermined. Per the germline V gene, CDR1 is SEHNR and CDR2 is FQNEAQ (reference sequence). This CDR3 comprises 14 residues. The V and J ends lost 0 bases and 4 bases respectively, with 9 bases between them. This chain's CDR3 is CASSLAGFVETQYF. The CDR3 DNA reads as TGTGCCAGCAGCTTAGCGGGGTTCGTAGAGACCCAGTACTTC.

Within the sample, this clonotype is medium-sized. V gene TRBV29-1 combines with J gene TRBJ1-1, with D possibly being TRBD1 (5 bases). The V end lost 7 bases, the J end lost 5 bases, and 5 bases lay between the germline ends. There are 9 residues in the CDR3. The germline V gene encodes CDR1 SQVTM and CDR2 ANQGSEA. The CDR3 DNA follows: TGCAGCGGGGGGACTGAAGCTTTCTTT. Its translation: CSGGTEAFF.

This clonotype was counted a few times. This sequence joins TRBV7-9 and TRBJ1-1, with 9 bases aligning to TRBD1. J lost 4 bases, V lost 6 bases, and 3 bases had no gene match. The CDR3 runs 13 residues. Germline V gene sequence: CDR1 SEHNR, CDR2 FQNEAQ (reference sequence). The CDR3 is CASRSGQGTEAFF. For the CDR3, the DNA is TGTGCCAGCAGGTCGGGACAGGGCACTGAAGCTTTCTTT.

Ten or more counts support this clonotype. The J gene is TRBJ1-2, the V gene TRBV5-1; D remains ambiguous. Germline CDR1 is SGHRS and CDR2 is YFSETQ. Trimming took off 8 bases at V and 8 bases at J, with 19 bases between the two ends. The CDR3 loop spans 13 amino acids. The CDR3 loop is CASTRDPGEGYTF. In nucleotides, the CDR3 is TGCGCCAGTACACGAGACCCAGGTGAAGGCTACACCTTC.

This chain's CDR3 is CAWSGQGPETQYF. The CDR3 nucleotides read TGTGCCTGGAGTGGACAGGGACCAGAGACCCAGTACTTC. The chain recombines TRBV30 with TRBJ2-5; 7 bases line up with TRBD1. After removal of 1 base from V and 4 bases from J, the junction contained 3 bases not matched to a gene. The germline V gene encodes CDR1 GTSNPN and CDR2 SVGIG (reference sequence). The CDR3 is 13 residues long.

There are many counts of this clonotype. The rearrangement links TRBV9 to TRBJ1-2; 8 bases agree with TRBD1. This CDR3 spans 14 amino acids. With V trimmed by 4 bases and J by 12 bases, 14 bases remained unmatched. The V gene's germline CDR1 is SGDLS and CDR2 YYNGEE. The chain's CDR3 is CASSPTGQGAYHTF. Written as DNA, the CDR3 is TGTGCCAGCAGCCCTACCGGGCAGGGGGCTTATCACACCTTC.

This clonotype came up many times. The rearrangement uses TRBV24-1 and TRBJ2-1; unclear D gene. This CDR3 has 14 amino acids. Trimming took 3 bases from V and 8 from J, leaving 13 bases between them. The germline V gene encodes CDR1 KGHDR and CDR2 SFDVKD. The CDR3 loop is CATSDADMDHEQFF. CDR3 DNA sequence: TGTGCCACCAGTGATGCCGACATGGATCATGAGCAGTTCTTC.

This chain joins TRBV5-1 and TRBJ2-2; 8 bases fit TRBD1. Germline trimming cut 4 bases from V and 1 base from J; bases unmatched to any gene: 12. CDR1 and CDR2 (germline): SGHRS, YFSETQ. CDR3 length: 18 residues. The CDR3 is CASSPTPPGTGNTGELFF. CDR3 nucleotide sequence: TGCGCCAGCAGCCCTACTCCCCCCGGGACAGGGAACACCGGGGAGCTGTTTTTT.

This chain joins TRBV20-1 and TRBJ2-7, with TRBD2 matching 9 bases. CDR3 length: 15 residues. Looked up from germline, CDR1 is DFQATT and CDR2 is SNEGSKA (reference sequence). V was pared by 1 base and J by 5 bases, with 9 bases of the junction left unmatched. The CDR3 reads CSARGSLAGVNEQYF. Here the CDR3 DNA reads TGCAGTGCTAGAGGGTCCTTAGCGGGAGTAAACGAGCAGTACTTC.

This clonotype is deemed medium-sized. This chain uses TRBV5-1 with TRBJ2-5; unclear D gene. There are 14 residues in the CDR3. Deletions cut 4 bases from V and 4 bases from J, with 14 bases between. Germline V gene lookup returns CDR1 SGHRS and CDR2 YFSETQ. This CDR3 is CASSTKAGRETQYF. The CDR3 DNA sequence: TGCGCCAGCAGCACCAAAGCAGGCCGAGAGACCCAGTACTTC.

By its share, this clonotype is medium-sized (0.01 to 0.1%). The chain is built from TRBV11-2 and TRBJ2-2, with D uncertain. There are 13 residues in the CDR3. The ends were cut back, 5 bases at V and 5 bases at J, with 9 bases in the middle. Germline lookup yields CDR1 SGHAT and CDR2 FQNNGV. The CDR3 DNA follows: TGTGCCAGCAGCCATGGCGCAACCGGGGAGCTGTTTTTT. This translates into CASSHGATGELFF.

This clonotype is deemed medium-sized. The chain couples TRBV3-1 to TRBJ2-6, with a weak D call TRBD2 (6 bases). The CDR3 sequence is 15 residues long. Trimming removed 2 bases at V and 4 bases at J, with 9 bases between. Germline CDR1 reads LGHDT; CDR2 reads YNNKEL (reference sequence). This chain's CDR3 is CASSQHAGGANVLTF. CDR3 coding DNA: TGTGCCAGCAGCCAACACGCGGGAGGGGCCAACGTCCTGACTTTC.

This clonotype qualifies as medium-sized (0.01 to 0.1%). The chain has TRBV7-9 and TRBJ1-4; 8 bases map to TRBD1. The CDR3 is 17 residues long. Losses at the gene ends were 5 bases for V and 8 bases for J; bases not matched to a gene: 16. Germline V gene data show CDR1 as SEHNR and CDR2 as FQNEAQ (reference sequence). The CDR3 is CASSAKTRGQGGEKLFF. The CDR3 coding sequence is TGTGCCAGCAGCGCTAAAACTCGAGGACAGGGAGGGGAAAAACTGTTTTTT. The whole variable domain, remainder taken from reference TRBV7-9 and TRBJ1-4, is DTGVSQNPRHKITKRGQNVTFRCDPISEHNRLYWYRQTLGQGPEFLTYFQNEAQLEKSRLLSDRFSAERPKGSFSTLEIQRTEQGDSAMYLCASSAKTRGQGGEKLFFGSGTQLSVL.